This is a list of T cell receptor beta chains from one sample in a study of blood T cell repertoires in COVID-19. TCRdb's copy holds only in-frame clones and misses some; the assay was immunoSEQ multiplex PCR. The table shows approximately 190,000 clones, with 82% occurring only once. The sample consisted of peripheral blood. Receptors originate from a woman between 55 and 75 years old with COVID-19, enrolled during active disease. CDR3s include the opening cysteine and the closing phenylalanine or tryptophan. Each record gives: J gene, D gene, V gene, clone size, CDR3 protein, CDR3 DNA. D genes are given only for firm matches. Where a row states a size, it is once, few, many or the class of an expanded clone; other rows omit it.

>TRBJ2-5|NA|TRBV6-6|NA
CASNDTPLRWETQYF
TGTGCCAGCAACGATACTCCGCTGAGGTGGGAGACCCAGTACTTC
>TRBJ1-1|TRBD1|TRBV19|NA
CASTPGDRGVSEAFF
TGTGCCAGTACCCCTGGGGACAGGGGAGTTTCGGAAGCTTTCTTT
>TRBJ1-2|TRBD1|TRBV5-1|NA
CASSPGTGFGGYTF
TGCGCCAGCAGCCCCGGGACAGGGTTTGGTGGCTACACCTTC
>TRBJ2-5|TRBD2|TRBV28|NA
CASSVSSGRARETQYF
TGTGCCAGCAGCGTGAGTAGCGGGAGGGCCCGAGAGACCCAGTACTTC
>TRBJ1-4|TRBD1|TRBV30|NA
CAGTGTANEKLFF
TGTGCCGGAACCGGGACAGCTAATGAAAAACTGTTTTTT
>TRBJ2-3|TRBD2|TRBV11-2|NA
CASSFSGGAATDTQYF
TGTGCCAGCAGCTTTAGCGGGGGGGCCGCGACAGATACGCAGTATTTT
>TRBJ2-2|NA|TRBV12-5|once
CASGLGITGELFF
TGTGCTAGTGGTCTCGGGATAACCGGGGAGCTGTTTTTT
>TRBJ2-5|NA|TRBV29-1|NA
CSVAWSSQETQYF
TGCAGCGTTGCTTGGAGCAGCCAAGAGACCCAGTACTTC
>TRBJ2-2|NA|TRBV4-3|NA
CASSQVGRGDNTGELFF
TGCGCCAGCAGCCAAGTGGGCAGGGGGGATAACACCGGGGAGCTGTTTTTT
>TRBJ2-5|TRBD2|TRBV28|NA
CASRQTSGEETQYF
TGTGCCAGCAGGCAGACTAGCGGGGAAGAGACCCAGTACTTC
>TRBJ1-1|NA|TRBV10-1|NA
CASSDLGTEAFF
TGCGCCAGCAGTGATCTCGGCACTGAAGCTTTCTTT
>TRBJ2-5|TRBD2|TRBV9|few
CASSVEGLGTRFGETQYF
TGTGCCAGCAGCGTAGAAGGGTTGGGGACTAGATTCGGAGAGACCCAGTACTTC
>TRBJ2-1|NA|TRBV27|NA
CASSSPSRENEQFF
TGTGCCAGCAGCTCCCCTTCGAGGGAAAATGAGCAGTTCTTC
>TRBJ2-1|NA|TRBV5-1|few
CASKGQSYNEQFF
TGCGCCAGCAAAGGACAGTCCTACAATGAGCAGTTCTTC
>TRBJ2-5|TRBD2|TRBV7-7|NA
CASSLTSGRLETQYF
TGTGCTAGCAGCTTAACTAGCGGGAGATTGGAGACCCAGTACTTC
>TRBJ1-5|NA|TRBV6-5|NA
CASSGPRGQPQHF
TGTGCCAGCAGCGGGCCAAGGGGTCAGCCCCAGCATTTT
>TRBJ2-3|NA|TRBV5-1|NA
CASSLTGRGGTDTQYF
TGCGCCAGCAGCTTGACTGGGAGGGGGGGCACAGATACGCAGTATTTT
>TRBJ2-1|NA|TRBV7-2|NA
CASSKQGGEQFF
TGTGCCAGCAGCAAACAGGGTGGTGAGCAGTTCTTC
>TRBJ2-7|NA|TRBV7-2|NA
CASSLELGGSYEQYF
TGTGCCAGCAGCTTAGAGCTGGGGGGCTCCTACGAGCAGTACTTC
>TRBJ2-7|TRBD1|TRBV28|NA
CASSTPGTGAYEQYF
TGTGCCAGCAGCACCCCCGGGACAGGGGCCTACGAGCAGTACTTC
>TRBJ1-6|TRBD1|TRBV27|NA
CASSRGTGRNSPLHF
TGTGCCAGCAGTCGGGGGACAGGGAGGAATTCACCCCTCCACTTT
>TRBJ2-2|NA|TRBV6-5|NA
CASDFRRGTGELFF
TGTGCCAGCGACTTCAGGAGGGGCACCGGGGAGCTGTTTTTT
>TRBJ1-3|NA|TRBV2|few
CASSEGASGNTIYF
TGTGCCAGCAGTGAAGGGGCCTCTGGAAACACCATATATTTT
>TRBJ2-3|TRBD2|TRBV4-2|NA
CASSLTGGVRTDTQYF
TGTGCCAGCAGCCTCACGGGAGGGGTCCGCACAGATACGCAGTATTTT
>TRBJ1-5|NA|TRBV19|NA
CASSFREGQPQHF
TGTGCCAGTAGTTTCAGGGAGGGTCAGCCCCAGCATTTT
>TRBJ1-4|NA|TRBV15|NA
CATSSRWTVTNEKLFF
TGTGCCACCAGCAGTCGCTGGACAGTAACTAATGAAAAACTGTTTTTT
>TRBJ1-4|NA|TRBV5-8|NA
CASRLHRAPNEKLFF
TGTGCCAGCAGACTTCACAGGGCTCCTAATGAAAAACTGTTTTTT
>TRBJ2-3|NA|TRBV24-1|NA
CATSDRLTREFVHTQYF
TGTGCCACCAGTGACCGCCTGACTAGAGAATTTGTACATACGCAGTATTTT
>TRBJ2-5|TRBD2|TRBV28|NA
CASTLAGGGETQYF
TGTGCCAGCACTCTAGCGGGAGGAGGAGAGACCCAGTACTTC
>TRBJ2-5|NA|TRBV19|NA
CAGSYFIILDRSQGETQYF
TGTGCCGGGTCTTATTTTATTATTCTCGACAGGTCTCAAGGAGAGACCCAGTACTTC
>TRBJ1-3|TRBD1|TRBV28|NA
CASSKGRIRDRGLGNTIYF
TGTGCCAGCAGTAAAGGTCGTATCAGGGACAGGGGGCTTGGAAACACCATATATTTT
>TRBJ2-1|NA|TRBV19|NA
CASSISVYNEQFF
TGTGCCAGTAGTATTTCAGTATACAATGAGCAGTTCTTC
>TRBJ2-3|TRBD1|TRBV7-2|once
CASSSTDRGKDTQYF
TGTGCCAGCAGCTCCACGGACAGGGGGAAAGATACGCAGTATTTT
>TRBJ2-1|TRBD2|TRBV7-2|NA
CASSLDPLTSGRSPFF
TGTGCCAGCAGCTTAGACCCCCTAACTAGCGGGAGGTCTCCGTTCTTC
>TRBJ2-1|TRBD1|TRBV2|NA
CASTRGDRSANEQFF
TGTGCCAGCACCCGAGGGGACAGGTCGGCCAATGAGCAGTTCTTC
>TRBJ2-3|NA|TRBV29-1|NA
CSGSKETDTQYF
TGCAGCGGATCTAAAGAGACAGATACGCAGTATTTT
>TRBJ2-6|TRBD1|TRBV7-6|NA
CASSSRQGGAGANVLTF
TGTGCCAGCAGCTCCAGACAGGGCGGTGCTGGGGCCAACGTCCTGACTTTC
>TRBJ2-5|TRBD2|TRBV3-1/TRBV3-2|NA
CASSQGWGGDRETQYF
TGTGCCAGCAGCCAAGGATGGGGGGGGGATCGGGAGACCCAGTACTTC
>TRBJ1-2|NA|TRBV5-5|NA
CASSLDREGYTF
TGTGCCAGCAGCTTGGACAGGGAGGGCTACACCTTC
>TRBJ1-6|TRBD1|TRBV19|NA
CASSATSTGDAYNSPLHF
TGTGCCAGTAGTGCCACGTCGACAGGGGATGCCTATAATTCACCCCTCCACTTT
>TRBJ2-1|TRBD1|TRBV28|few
CASRPHSRDRYNEQFF
TGTGCCAGCAGACCCCACTCAAGGGACAGGTACAATGAGCAGTTCTTC
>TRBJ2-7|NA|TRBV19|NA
CASSTQGGAYEQYF
TGTGCCAGTAGTACCCAGGGGGGAGCCTACGAGCAGTACTTC
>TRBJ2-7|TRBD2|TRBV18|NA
CASSPRTSGASYEQYF
TGTGCCAGCTCACCCAGGACTAGCGGGGCCTCCTACGAGCAGTACTTC
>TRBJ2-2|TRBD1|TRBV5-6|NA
CASSLGDRVYTGELFF
TGTGCCAGCAGCTTGGGAGACAGGGTATACACCGGGGAGCTGTTTTTT
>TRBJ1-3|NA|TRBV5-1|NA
CASSLGGGSISDTIYF
TGCGCCAGCAGCTTGGGTGGAGGGTCGATCAGCGACACCATATATTTT
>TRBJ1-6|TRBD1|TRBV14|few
CASSQPGTGSSPLHF
TGTGCCAGCAGCCAACCCGGGACAGGGAGTTCACCCCTCCACTTT
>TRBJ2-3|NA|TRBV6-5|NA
CASSYSGVRDTQYF
TGTGCCAGCAGTTACTCAGGGGTTAGAGATACGCAGTATTTT
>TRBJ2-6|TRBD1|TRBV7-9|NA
CASSLQGTGPTGANVLTF
TGTGCCAGCAGCTTACAAGGGACAGGGCCGACTGGGGCCAACGTCCTGACTTTC
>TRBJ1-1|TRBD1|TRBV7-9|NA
CASTRTGQGLNTEAFF
TGTGCCAGCACCCGAACTGGACAGGGTCTGAACACTGAAGCTTTCTTT
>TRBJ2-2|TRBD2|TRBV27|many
CASGLTSGREGELFF
TGTGCCAGCGGGCTGACTAGCGGGCGGGAGGGGGAGCTGTTTTTT
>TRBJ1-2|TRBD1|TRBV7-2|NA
CASSHGGTGARNYGYTF
TGTGCCAGCAGCCACGGGGGGACAGGGGCCCGTAACTATGGCTACACCTTC
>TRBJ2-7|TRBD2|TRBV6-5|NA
CASTLEAGGYEQYF
TGTGCCAGCACCCTCGAAGCGGGGGGCTACGAGCAGTACTTC
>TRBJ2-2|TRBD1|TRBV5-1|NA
CASSRQGAVTGELFF
TGCGCCAGCAGCCGGCAGGGGGCAGTCACCGGGGAGCTGTTTTTT
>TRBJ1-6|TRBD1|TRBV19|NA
CASSRLGTGRDSPLHF
TGTGCCAGTAGCAGGCTCGGGACAGGGCGGGATTCACCCCTCCACTTT
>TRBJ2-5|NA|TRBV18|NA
CASSPTTGYQETQYF
TGTGCCAGCTCACCAACGACGGGGTACCAAGAGACCCAGTACTTC
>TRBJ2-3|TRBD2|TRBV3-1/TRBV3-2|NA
CASSPRRSSGRIDTQYF
TGTGCCAGCAGCCCGCGGAGGTCTAGCGGGAGAATAGATACGCAGTATTTT